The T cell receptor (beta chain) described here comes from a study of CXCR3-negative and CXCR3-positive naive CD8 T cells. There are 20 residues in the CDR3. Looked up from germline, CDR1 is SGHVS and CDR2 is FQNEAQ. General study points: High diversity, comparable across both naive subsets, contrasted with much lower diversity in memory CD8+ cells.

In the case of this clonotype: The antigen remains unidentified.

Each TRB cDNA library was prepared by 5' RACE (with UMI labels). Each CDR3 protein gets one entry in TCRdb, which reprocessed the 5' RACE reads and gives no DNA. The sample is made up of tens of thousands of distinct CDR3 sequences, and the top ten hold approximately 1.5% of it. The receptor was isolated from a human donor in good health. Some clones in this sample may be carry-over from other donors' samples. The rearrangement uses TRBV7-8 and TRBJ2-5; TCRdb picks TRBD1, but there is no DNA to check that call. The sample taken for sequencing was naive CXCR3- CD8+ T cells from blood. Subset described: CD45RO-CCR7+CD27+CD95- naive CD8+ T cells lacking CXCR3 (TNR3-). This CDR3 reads CASSSPSGTPRGEGQETQYF.